The clone carrying this TCR beta chain was picked up one time. The target antigen is unknown. Profiled with immunoSEQ multiplex PCR; TCRdb holds only in-frame clones, not every one. The repertoire holds roughly 2,300,000 clones, with 85% to 95% as singletons. This entry comes from a study of shared clonotypes between healthy human individuals. The study, taken as a whole, reports: Unshared clonotypes carried lower generation probabilities than those common to all four donors. The donor pool, a small one, limited the genetic and exposure-history diversity represented. An anticipated effect of sequencing depth on clonotype sharing among donors was recognized.

Trimming cost V 3 bases and J 1 base, with 9 bases left between them. Germline CDR1 is SGHRS and CDR2 is YFSETQ. The CDR3 is made up of 14 amino acids. The sequenced material came from naive CD4+ T cells from PBMCs. Documented subset: CD45RA+ positively selected. The rearrangement links TRBV5-1 to TRBJ2-3; D is possibly TRBD1 or TRBD2 (5 bases each). The TCR comes from a man between 18 and 35 years old in good health. Some clones in this sample may be carry-over from other donors' samples. The CDR3: CASSSGTRTDTQYF. The CDR3 DNA reads TGCGCCAGCAGCTCAGGGACGCGCACAGATACGCAGTATTTT.